The clone carrying this T cell receptor beta chain was seen a handful of times. The antigen remains unidentified. This specimen comes from a study of blood T cells in healthy people across ages. General observations from the study: With naive T cell percentage, TCR beta diversity showed a strong correlation. Comparison with aged donors showed that long-lived donors had more naive CD4+ cells and higher diversity.

Through a sample-barcoded 5' primer and a J-beta primer mix, a second PCR was run for about 6 to 12 cycles. TCRdb reprocessed the 5' RACE reads via MiXCR and lists one record per CDR3 protein. The table includes roughly 1,500,000 distinct CDR3 sequences, approximately 38% detected once. Each donor supplied approximately 10 milliliters of peripheral blood. The source of this sequence is a young woman in good health. Sequencing was carried out using blood.

CDR3 sequence: CATKAGGLPTDTQYF. The CDR3 DNA reads TGTGCCACCAAGGCGGGGGGGCTCCCCACAGATACGCAGTATTTT. V gene TRBV24-1 combines with J gene TRBJ2-3; TRBD2 aligns across 9 bases. With V trimmed by 8 bases and J by 2 bases, 7 bases remained unmatched. CDR3 length equals 15 residues. In germline, CDR1 is KGHDR, CDR2 SFDVKD.